Listed below are T cell receptor beta chains from one sample, sequenced in a study of shared clonotypes between healthy human individuals. Profiled with immunoSEQ multiplex PCR; TCRdb holds only in-frame clones, not every one. This sample carries 2 million to 2.5 million clones, 90% to 95% of them seen once, and the ten largest clones take roughly 0.13%. Sequencing used naive CD4+ T cells sorted from blood. The receptors here all came from a man younger than 35 in good health. Each CDR3 is given with its conserved first and last residue. The D gene is left open where the match is weak.

>TRBV19|TRBJ2-3|-
CASSALSGDTQYF
TGTGCCAGTAGTGCGTTGTCAGGGGATACGCAGTATTTT
>TRBV10-1|TRBJ1-1|-
CASRQGRGTEAFF
TGCGCCAGCAGACAGGGTCGGGGCACTGAAGCTTTCTTT
>TRBV4-1|TRBJ2-7|TRBD2
CASSRGTSGRTSDYEQYF
TGCGCCAGCAGCCGAGGGACTAGCGGGAGGACTTCGGACTACGAGCAGTACTTC
>TRBV5-1|TRBJ2-5|-
CASSFDWETQYF
TGCGCCAGCAGCTTCGACTGGGAGACCCAGTACTTC
>TRBV30|TRBJ2-4|TRBD2
CAWSGFHSGAAKNIQYF
TGTGCCTGGAGTGGGTTCCATAGCGGGGCGGCCAAAAACATTCAGTACTTC
>TRBV6-5|TRBJ2-7|TRBD2
CASSYSTPLADYEQYF
TGTGCCAGCAGTTACTCGACGCCCCTAGCGGATTACGAGCAGTACTTC
>TRBV28|TRBJ1-2|-
CASSLGGIRAKAGVSGYTF
TGTGCCAGCAGTTTGGGTGGAATTAGGGCCAAAGCGGGGGTTAGTGGCTACACCTTC
>TRBV18|TRBJ1-2|-
CASSPEAKSNYGYTF
TGTGCCAGCTCACCGGAGGCAAAATCCAACTATGGCTACACCTTC
>TRBV15|TRBJ2-5|TRBD2
CATSFPRRGVQETQYF
TGTGCCACCAGCTTCCCGCGACGGGGGGTACAAGAGACCCAGTACTTC
>TRBV29-1|TRBJ1-2|TRBD1
CSVELRGTGGDSNYGYTF
TGCAGCGTTGAACTTCGGGGGACAGGGGGCGATTCTAACTATGGCTACACCTTC
>TRBV2|TRBJ2-5|-
CASIRTYQETQYF
TGTGCCAGCATCAGGACCTACCAAGAGACCCAGTACTTC